This T cell receptor beta chain was sequenced during a study of blood T cell repertoires in COVID-19. The assay was immunoSEQ multiplex PCR, and TCRdb's table has in-frame clones only and misses some. The table has about 410,000 clones, more than 80% seen once. This CDR3 has 16 amino acids. V shed 3 bases, J shed 2 bases, and the junction held 4 bases outside the gene matches. CDR1 SGHRS and CDR2 YFSETQ come from the germline V gene. This TCR was recovered from a woman younger than 45 with active or convalescent COVID-19. Sequencing used peripheral blood. V usage is TRBV5-1 and J usage is TRBJ2-7, with TRBD2 matching over 14 bases. The CDR3 sequence is CASSSPTSGGAYEQYF. The CDR3 region has the DNA TGCGCCAGCAGCTCGCCGACTAGCGGGGGGGCCTACGAGCAGTACTTC.